This T cell receptor (beta chain) was profiled in a study of blood T cell repertoires in COVID-19. On the study more broadly: Spain, Italy and the United States supplied samples that represented acute and convalescent COVID-19. From T cells, B-cell-depleted T cells, or PBMCs came the material, which was cDNA or gDNA.

CDR3 length equals 13 residues. The germline V gene has CDR1 SGHAT and CDR2 FQNNGV. The J segment lost 7 bases and the V segment lost 5 bases, leaving 6 bases of the junction unmatched. Original processing methods: Using reference gene primer amplification, nucleated cell counts were estimated. Here immunoSEQ multiplex PCR was the method, and the copy in TCRdb shows in-frame clones only, minus some. V, J and clone size are those of that table, while D and trimming were read from the DNA. The sample lists 140,000 or so clones, approximately 86% occurring once. The receptor comes from a woman aged 45-59 years with acute or convalescent COVID-19. The chain combines TRBV11-2 with TRBJ1-2, with TRBD1 matching 8 bases. Sequencing was performed on peripheral blood. CDR3: CASSLGQEVGYTF. Here the CDR3 DNA reads TGTGCCAGCAGCCTGGGACAGGAGGTTGGCTACACCTTC. The full variable domain, in which reference TRBV11-2 and TRBJ1-2 provide the parts outside the CDR3, is EAGVAQSPRYKIIEKRQSVAFWCNPISGHATLYWYQQILGQGPKLLIQFQNNGVVDDSQLPKDRFSAERLKGVDSTLKIQPAKLEDSAVYLCASSLGQEVGYTFGSGTRLTVV.